A selection of T cell receptor beta chains follows, all from one sample in a study of blood T cells in healthy people across ages. TCRdb re-called the 5' RACE reads through MiXCR, storing one row per CDR3 protein. This table holds about 670,000 distinct CDR3 sequences, approximately 52% found once. The sequenced material came from blood. These receptors originate from an elderly woman in good health. Each CDR3 is given without its conserved first and last residue.

v_call cdr3_aa
TRBV6-5 ASSYRAASSYNEQY
TRBV29-1 SGTLGVETQY
TRBV10-3 AISERSGGETQY
TRBV5-1 ASSLPRGRSYNEQF
TRBV10-3 AISEGTGGLLRHGNTIY
TRBV25-1 ASSEYRGTDTQY
TRBV7-2 ASSPRLAVNTDTQY
TRBV3-1 ASSPAGSDIQY
TRBV25-1 ASRGRGVPEAF
TRBV30 AWRVGHLTGELF
TRBV27 ASSFNRGGYGYT
TRBV4-2 ASSPAGAALEQY
TRBV11-1 ASRRTVGAYNEQF
TRBV20-1 SARVASGGSQETQY
TRBV7-9 AVPRPNLVAGADTQY
TRBV10-3 AISESPQSNGQF
TRBV25-1 ASTQRGLASTDTQY
TRBV20-1 SASPGHEKLF
TRBV24-1 ATSDPKGTGDTQY
TRBV29-1 SVDGPIAYNEQY
TRBV3-1 ASSQLPPGLATYEQY
TRBV14 ASSQDSGGAEQY
TRBV10-3 AIKASGSYEQY
TRBV12-3/TRBV12-4 ASSLDTSGFNEQF
TRBV5-1 ASSPGLAGALRETQY
TRBV28 ASSKGGVTDTQY
TRBV10-3 AISESGTSGGKQF
TRBV6-1 ASRQSRGVDSAYEQY
TRBV6-1 ASISIIGTGVTDTQY
TRBV7-9 ASSPPSGSYEQY
TRBV20-1 SVRKGNTGELF
TRBV28 ASRQGSRSNEQF
TRBV7-9 ASSTSVENQPQH
TRBV9 ASSLLAGVNTGELF
TRBV30 AWSALGGLSETQY
TRBV29-1 SVLDRNRSGANVLT
TRBV7-3 ASSLTNRNNEQF
TRBV29-1 SVVSRLSSYNEQF
TRBV4-1 ASSQGRGQRNQPQH
TRBV20-1 SASGSGATLYGYT
TRBV6-5 ACSYRGLCQETQY
TRBV13 ASRENRAPLFELF
TRBV7-9 ASSPAGRGDEQF
TRBV9 ASRADRESQGTQY
TRBV7-9 ASSSQRGGPYEQY
TRBV10-3 AISESGGEVNEQF
TRBV27 ASSLRGQGAYGAF
TRBV6-6 ASSPMGQGIKYEQY
TRBV7-2 ASSLAGGRIFSSSYNSPLH
TRBV11-2 ASSPFSGTTIY
TRBV5-6 ASSPEETDTQY